This T cell receptor beta chain was captured by sequencing in a study of control samples from healthy donors and cancer patients. Germline CDR1 reads MDHEN; CDR2 reads SYDVKM. Trimming left V 8 bases short and J 4 bases short, with 12 bases between. CDR3 length: 13 residues. TCRdb's copy holds only in-frame clones and misses some; the assay was immunoSEQ multiplex PCR. Found here are hundreds of thousands of clones, around 79% of them singletons; the top ten hold 13%. Sequences were obtained from PBMCs. The receptor's source is a woman aged 55-70 years with lung cancer. This chain links TRBV28 with TRBJ1-5; D is unclear. Here the CDR3 reads CASGEGTNQPQHF. CDR3 in DNA: TGTGCCAGCGGTGAGGGTACAAATCAGCCCCAGCATTTT.